This passage covers 24 T cell receptor beta chains from one sample sequenced in a study of cytomegalovirus exposure and HLA in healthy donors. TCRdb keeps only in-frame clones here, not all; method: immunoSEQ multiplex PCR. The sample contains a few hundred thousand clones, roughly 85% of which appear only once. The sample consisted of PBMCs. Receptors originate from a woman under 30 in good health and CMV-seronegative.

V gene TRBV6-7 combines with J gene TRBJ2-3; 8 bases match TRBD1. TRBV6-7 is filed as an ORF, its function uncertain. This CDR3 has 14 residues. The V gene end was trimmed by 10 bases and the J gene end by 4 bases; junction bases not matched to a gene: 10. In DNA form, the CDR3 reads TGTGCCATCTACCTGACAGGGGCCGCAGATACGCAGTATTTT. Translation: CAIYLTGAADTQYF.

As for this clone: Other DNA sequences in the same sample also yield this CDR3. The chain links TRBV6-1 to TRBJ2-7; TRBD1 aligns across 9 bases. Germline lookup yields CDR1 MNHNS and CDR2 SASEGT. V trimming: 4 bases; J trimming: 2 bases; junction bases outside the gene matches: 3. This CDR3 has 14 amino acids. The CDR3 DNA sequence: TGTGCCAGCAGTGGGGACAGGGATCCCTACGAGCAGTACTTC. This gives the protein CASSGDRDPYEQYF.

The CDR3 loop is CASSSAVGRIAEQFF. The CDR3 region has the DNA TGTGCCAGTAGTTCGGCGGTAGGGAGGATCGCTGAGCAGTTCTTC. The J gene is TRBJ2-1, the V gene TRBV19, with D possibly being TRBD2 (6 bases). The V gene lost 5 bases and the J gene lost 9 bases, with 20 bases spanning the gap. From germline, CDR1 is LNHDA and CDR2 SQIVND (reference sequence). This CDR3 has 15 residues.

In this sample, this clone turned up once. The gene calls are TRBV5-4 and TRBJ2-3; TRBD1 agrees at 8 bases. The CDR3 consists of 17 residues. Germline V CDR1 and CDR2: SGHNT, YYREEE (reference sequence). Losses at the gene ends were 0 bases for V and 6 bases for J; bases not matched to a gene: 12. The DNA for the CDR3 is TGTGCCAGCAGCTTGGCCAGGACCCAGGACAGGGCTGATACGCAGTATTTT. Its translation: CASSLARTQDRADTQYF.

V is TRBV28 and J is TRBJ2-3; tentatively, D is TRBD2 (7 bases). Germline CDR1 is MDHEN and CDR2 is SYDVKM. V lost 6 bases and J 3 bases, leaving 13 bases between the germline ends. The CDR3 extends over 14 amino acids. CDR3 sequence: CASSPRGATDTQYF. The CDR3 DNA sequence: TGTGCCAGCAGCCCCCGGGGGGCAACAGATACGCAGTATTTT.

This sequence joins TRBV28 and TRBJ2-7; TRBD1 matches at 8 bases. This CDR3 has 15 residues. V lost 5 bases to trimming and J lost 2 bases; unmatched junction nucleotides: 8. CDR1 MDHEN and CDR2 SYDVKM come from the germline V gene. The CDR3 DNA reads TGTGCCAGCAGTGTCCAGGGGGCCCCAACCTACGAGCAGTACTTC. Translation: CASSVQGAPTYEQYF.

This sequence joins TRBV25-1 and TRBJ1-2; the D is unclear. The CDR3 loop spans 14 amino acids. Germline CDR1 MGHDK, CDR2 SYGVNS. V dropped 2 bases and J dropped 2 bases, with 9 bases sitting between them. In DNA, the CDR3 is TGTGCCAGCAGTGAAATGGGCCTGAACTATGGCTACACCTTC. Residues: CASSEMGLNYGYTF.

CDR3 amino acids: CAWSVLGDTYSNQPQHF. In DNA, the CDR3 is TGTGCCTGGAGTGTACTAGGGGACACATATAGCAATCAGCCCCAGCATTTT. The J gene is TRBJ1-5, the V gene TRBV30; D might be TRBD1 (6 bases). The V gene lost 0 bases and the J gene lost 0 bases, with 15 bases spanning the gap. Germline-derived CDR1 and CDR2 are GTSNPN and SVGIG (reference sequence). The CDR3 consists of 17 residues.

The chain employs TRBV15 and TRBJ2-7; 8 bases are a match to TRBD1. J gave up 1 base and V 5 bases, and 7 bases lay outside the gene matches. CDR1 is LNHNV and CDR2 is YYDKDF in the germline V gene (reference sequence). The CDR3 runs to 15 residues. The CDR3 region has the DNA TGTGCCACCAGCGACCGGGACAGGCTATCCTACGAGCAGTACTTC. It translates to CATSDRDRLSYEQYF.

This clone was picked up a small number of times. The chain uses TRBV5-1 and TRBJ1-2; D call uncertain. This CDR3 has 15 residues. Trimming took off 4 bases at V and 4 bases at J, with 17 bases between the two ends. CDR1 is SGHRS, CDR2 YFSETQ, per germline. For the CDR3, the DNA is TGCGCCAGCAGCCCCCTTGGGCAGGCAGGCTATGGCTACACCTTC. Protein product: CASSPLGQAGYGYTF.

The rearrangement links TRBV18 to TRBJ2-3, with 11 bases aligning to TRBD2. The CDR3 runs 17 residues. With V trimmed by 2 bases and J by 0 bases, 4 bases remained unmatched. From germline, CDR1 is KGHSH and CDR2 LQKENI. CDR3 coding DNA: TGTGCCAGCTCACCAAGGACTAGCGGGCTAAGCACAGATACGCAGTATTTT. The encoded protein is CASSPRTSGLSTDTQYF.

The chain is built from TRBV19 and TRBJ1-2; D unclear. V was clipped by 5 bases and J by 7 bases, with 8 bases between them. The CDR3 length is 11 residues. Germline V CDR1 and CDR2: LNHDA, SQIVND (reference sequence). CDR3 sequence reads: CASSYGGGYTF. The CDR3 nucleotides read TGTGCCAGTAGTTATGGAGGTGGCTACACCTTC.

J is TRBJ2-1 and V is TRBV4-1, with D tentatively TRBD2 (5 bases). V was trimmed by 4 bases and J by 8 bases, leaving 15 bases between them. The CDR3 is 14 residues long. Germline CDR1 is MGHRA and CDR2 is YSYEKL. The CDR3 is CASSLGLAGDEQFF. The DNA for the CDR3 is TGCGCCAGCAGCCTAGGACTGGCCGGAGATGAGCAGTTCTTC.

The chain recombines TRBV2 with TRBJ1-4; a possible D gene is TRBD1 (6 bases). This CDR3 region has 13 residues. Germline V CDR1 and CDR2: SNHLY, FYNNEI. The germline V and J ends were trimmed by 8 bases and 8 bases, with 15 bases remaining between them. The CDR3: CASQGRVTEKLFF. The DNA of the CDR3 is TGTGCCAGCCAGGGGAGGGTTACCGAAAAACTGTTTTTT. The full variable domain, in which reference TRBV2 and TRBJ1-4 provide the parts outside the CDR3, is EPEVTQTPSHQVTQMGQEVILRCVPISNHLYFYWYRQILGQKVEFLVSFYNNEISEKSEIFDDQFSVERPDGSNFTLKIRSTKLEDSAMYFCASQGRVTEKLFFGSGTQLSVL.

This clone appeared a single time. The chain joins TRBV5-4 to TRBJ1-1, with unresolved D. Germline V lookup: CDR1 SGHNT, CDR2 YYREEE (reference sequence). V lost 0 bases and J lost 1, with 7 bases in between. CDR3 size: 14 residues. The CDR3 nucleotides read TGTGCCAGCAGCTTGGGAGGAGAGAACACTGAAGCTTTCTTT. It translates to CASSLGGENTEAFF.

This clone was seen ten or more times. The chain couples TRBV7-8 to TRBJ1-5, with 8 bases identical to TRBD1. The CDR3 has 17 amino acids. V shed 0 bases and J 6 bases; nucleotides not matched to a gene: 10. The V gene's germline CDR1 is SGHVS and CDR2 FQNEAQ. Here the CDR3 reads CASSLALGRGLAQPQHF. In DNA form, the CDR3 reads TGTGCCAGCAGCTTAGCGCTAGGCAGGGGGCTCGCTCAGCCCCAGCATTTT.

The chain recombines TRBV13 with TRBJ2-1; D is possibly TRBD1 (5 bases). The germline V gene has CDR1 PRHDT and CDR2 FYEKMQ (reference sequence). The CDR3 totals 15 residues. V lost 5 bases, J lost 5 bases, and 16 bases lay in between. The CDR3 DNA reads as TGTGCCAGCAGCCCCACTATGGGGCCACACAATGAGCAGTTCTTC. It translates to CASSPTMGPHNEQFF.

V is TRBV19 and J is TRBJ1-3; possibly TRBD1 for D (6 bases). The germline V and J ends were trimmed by 7 bases and 0 bases, with 16 bases remaining between them. The CDR3 contains 16 residues. Germline V CDR1 and CDR2: LNHDA, SQIVND (reference sequence). CDR3: CASTTLGGASGNTIYF. In DNA form, the CDR3 reads TGTGCCAGTACCACATTGGGGGGGGCCTCTGGAAACACCATATATTTT.

The J gene is TRBJ1-2, the V gene TRBV9; D remains unclear. In germline, CDR1 is SGDLS, CDR2 YYNGEE. The CDR3 consists of 15 residues. Deletions cut 3 bases from V and 2 bases from J, with 14 bases between. The CDR3, as DNA: TGTGCCAGCAGCGAGAGGTCCCTCCAAAACTATGGCTACACCTTC. This codes for CASSERSLQNYGYTF.

The gene calls are TRBV19 and TRBJ2-7; tentative D call: TRBD2 (6 bases). CDR3 size: 14 residues. Trimming removed 6 bases at V and 0 bases at J, with 12 bases between. The germline gives CDR1 LNHDA, CDR2 SQIVND (reference sequence). DNA of the CDR3: TGTGCCAGTAGCTCCATCGGGAGCTCCTACGAGCAGTACTTC. Translation: CASSSIGSSYEQYF.

The chain employs TRBV29-1 and TRBJ1-2; 9 bases match TRBD1. Germline assignment: CDR1 SQVTM and CDR2 ANQGSEA. This CDR3 has 14 residues. V shed 4 bases, J shed 10 bases, and the junction held 13 bases outside the gene matches. The CDR3 spells CSVATAGTGQYYTF. CDR3 DNA sequence: TGCAGCGTTGCCACCGCCGGGACAGGGCAATACTACACCTTC.

This chain uses TRBV27 with TRBJ1-5, with 12 bases aligning to TRBD1. This CDR3 has 15 amino acids. CDR1 is MNHEY, CDR2 SMNVEV, per germline (reference sequence). The ends lost 5 bases at V and 7 bases at J; junction bases unmatched: 6. The DNA of the CDR3 is TGTGCCAGCAGTCCCGGGACAGGGGGCCGGCAGCCCCAGCATTTT. Protein sequence: CASSPGTGGRQPQHF.

Concerning this clone: Other DNA variants within this sample encode the same CDR3. The chain has TRBV20-1 and TRBJ2-5; D gene ambiguous. V lost 3 bases, J lost 5 bases, and 4 bases lay in between. This CDR3 has 10 amino acids. Germline CDR1 is DFQATT and CDR2 is SNEGSKA (reference sequence). The CDR3 sequence is CSASGETQYF. As DNA, the CDR3 is TGCAGTGCTAGCGGGGAGACCCAGTACTTC.

The V gene is TRBV2, the J gene TRBJ1-4, with D unresolved. V was clipped by 2 bases and J by 0 bases, with 4 bases between them. This CDR3 region has 14 residues. Per germline, CDR1 SNHLY and CDR2 FYNNEI. CDR3 sequence reads: CASSESSTNEKLFF. The DNA for the CDR3 is TGTGCCAGCAGTGAAAGCTCAACTAATGAAAAACTGTTTTTT.